These T cell receptor beta chains were read from a single sample in a study of metastatic and nonmetastatic thyroid tumors. TCRdb recomputed clones from the PCR reads via MiXCR. Here the sample spans some 30,000 clones, 7% to 9% being singletons. The sequencing input was blood. These receptors all come from a female donor with papillary thyroid cancer or a benign thyroid nodule (not recorded which). Some clones in this sample may be carry-over from other donors' samples. CDR3s include the opening cysteine and the closing phenylalanine or tryptophan. Each record gives: D gene, V gene, J gene, clone size, CDR3 protein, CDR3 DNA. A D gene is named only where the DNA matches it firmly. A row's size may be missing; if present it is once, few, many or a size class.

D: NA
V: TRBV9
J: TRBJ1-2
size: many
CDR3: CASGRDANYGYTF
DNA: TGTGCCAGCGGACGGGACGCTAACTATGGCTACACCTTC

D: NA
V: TRBV19
J: TRBJ2-6
size: few
CDR3: CASISSSWANVLTF
DNA: TGTGCCAGTATATCTTCCTCTTGGGCCAACGTCCTGACTTTC

D: TRBD1
V: TRBV7-4
J: TRBJ1-3
size: many
CDR3: CASSSQGAKLAGNTIYF
DNA: TGTGCCAGCAGCTCACAGGGGGCGAAGCTCGCTGGAAACACCATATATTTT

D: TRBD2
V: TRBV6-1
J: TRBJ2-5
size: many
CDR3: CASSQVGGETQYF
DNA: TGTGCCAGCAGTCAAGTGGGGGGGGAGACCCAGTACTTC

D: TRBD1
V: TRBV18
J: TRBJ2-5
size: many
CDR3: CASSRQGETQYF
DNA: TGTGCCAGCTCACGACAGGGAGAGACCCAGTACTTC

D: TRBD2
V: TRBV5-4
J: TRBJ2-3
size: many
CDR3: CASSGLAGGPEDTQYF
DNA: TGTGCCAGCAGCGGACTAGCGGGGGGGCCTGAAGATACGCAGTATTTT

D: NA
V: TRBV9
J: TRBJ1-1
size: medium-sized
CDR3: CASNFGGGLGTEAFF
DNA: TGTGCCAGCAATTTCGGGGGGGGACTCGGAACTGAAGCTTTCTTT

D: NA
V: TRBV20-1
J: TRBJ2-7
size: many
CDR3: CSDRQPSSYEQYF
DNA: TGCAGTGACAGACAGCCCAGCTCCTACGAGCAGTACTTC

D: TRBD1
V: TRBV14
J: TRBJ1-4
size: many
CDR3: CASSPTRGRGNEKLFF
DNA: TGTGCCAGCAGCCCGACCAGGGGGCGCGGTAATGAAAAACTGTTTTTT

D: TRBD1
V: TRBV5-6
J: TRBJ2-7
size: many
CDR3: CASSPSLDRRYEQYF
DNA: TGTGCCAGCAGCCCCTCTCTGGACAGGCGGTACGAGCAGTACTTC

D: TRBD1
V: TRBV11-1
J: TRBJ2-2
size: NA
CDR3: CASRPNPGQENSGELFF
DNA: TGTGCCAGCAGACCTAACCCGGGACAGGAGAACAGCGGGGAGCTGTTTTTT

D: TRBD2
V: TRBV30
J: TRBJ2-1
size: many
CDR3: CACAGGYNEQFF
DNA: TGTGCCTGTGCGGGAGGCTACAATGAGCAGTTCTTC

D: NA
V: TRBV10-2
J: TRBJ1-1
size: many
CDR3: CASSEVGAEAFF
DNA: TGCGCCAGCAGTGAGGTAGGAGCTGAAGCTTTCTTT

D: NA
V: TRBV6-1
J: TRBJ2-5
size: NA
CDR3: CASSTSRGARETQYF
DNA: TGTGCCAGTTCCACAAGCAGGGGCGCTCGGGAGACCCAGTACTTC

D: NA
V: TRBV6-1
J: TRBJ1-2
size: many
CDR3: CASRTDGRYGYTF
DNA: TGTGCCAGCAGGACGGACGGCAGATATGGTTACACCTTC

D: NA
V: TRBV6-5
J: TRBJ1-2
size: many
CDR3: CTSSYYGLTGYTF
DNA: TGTACCAGCAGTTACTACGGGTTGACTGGCTACACCTTC

D: TRBD2
V: TRBV7-3
J: TRBJ2-2
size: many
CDR3: CASSLLAVANTGELFF
DNA: TGTGCCAGCAGCTTACTAGCGGTCGCGAACACCGGGGAGCTGTTTTTT

D: TRBD2
V: TRBV20-1
J: TRBJ2-2
size: many
CDR3: CSAPSGGPTGELFF
DNA: TGCAGTGCGCCTAGCGGGGGGCCTACCGGGGAGCTGTTTTTT

D: NA
V: TRBV6-2/TRBV6-3
J: TRBJ2-7
size: NA
CDR3: CASKGVDSYEQYF
DNA: TGTGCCAGCAAAGGGGTAGACTCCTACGAGCAGTACTTC

D: TRBD2
V: TRBV2
J: TRBJ2-1
size: many
CDR3: CASSTLAGEMEFF
DNA: TGTGCCAGCAGTACCCTAGCGGGGGAGATGGAGTTCTTC

D: NA
V: TRBV27
J: TRBJ2-1
size: many
CDR3: CASSSAVTDNEQFF
DNA: TGTGCCAGCAGTTCTGCAGTTACCGACAATGAGCAGTTCTTC

D: NA
V: TRBV5-4
J: TRBJ2-5
size: few
CDR3: CASSVGSGGTGVVTQYF
DNA: TGTGCCAGCAGCGTTGGAAGTGGGGGTACGGGAGTGGTGACCCAGTACTTC

D: TRBD1
V: TRBV20-1
J: TRBJ1-5
size: many
CDR3: CSASTGTGNNQPQHF
DNA: TGCAGTGCTTCTACCGGGACAGGGAACAATCAGCCCCAGCATTTT

D: NA
V: TRBV18
J: TRBJ1-2
size: many
CDR3: CASSPDGGNYGYTF
DNA: TGTGCCAGCTCACCAGACGGAGGGAACTATGGCTACACCTTC

D: NA
V: TRBV12-3/TRBV12-4
J: TRBJ1-1
size: many
CDR3: CASSPDLNTEAFF
DNA: TGTGCCAGCAGCCCTGACCTAAACACTGAAGCTTTCTTT

D: NA
V: TRBV3-1
J: TRBJ2-5
size: many
CDR3: CASSPSLETQYF
DNA: TGTGCCAGCAGCCCCTCTTTGGAGACCCAGTACTTC

D: NA
V: TRBV2
J: TRBJ2-7
size: many
CDR3: CASSGGEQYF
DNA: TGTGCCAGCAGTGGAGGCGAGCAGTACTTC

D: NA
V: TRBV2
J: TRBJ2-1
size: many
CDR3: CASLTRGRYNEQFF
DNA: TGTGCCAGCTTGACTAGGGGGCGATACAATGAGCAGTTCTTC

D: NA
V: TRBV12-3/TRBV12-4
J: TRBJ2-6
size: many
CDR3: CASTGGGSGANVLTF
DNA: TGTGCCAGCACCGGGGGCGGCTCTGGGGCCAACGTCCTGACTTTC

D: NA
V: TRBV4-1
J: TRBJ2-3
size: many
CDR3: CASSQGMISRDTQYF
DNA: TGCGCCAGCAGCCAAGGTATGATCAGCCGGGATACGCAGTATTTT

D: TRBD1
V: TRBV20-1
J: TRBJ2-7
size: many
CDR3: CSAAGTGGHSYEQYF
DNA: TGCAGTGCTGCCGGGACAGGGGGCCATTCCTACGAGCAGTACTTC

D: NA
V: TRBV30
J: TRBJ1-3
size: many
CDR3: CAWKASGNTIYF
DNA: TGTGCCTGGAAGGCCTCTGGAAACACCATATATTTT

D: TRBD1
V: TRBV11-2
J: TRBJ2-1
size: many
CDR3: CASSSDRDRGRFEQFF
DNA: TGTGCCAGCAGCTCAGACCGGGACAGGGGGCGCTTTGAGCAGTTCTTC